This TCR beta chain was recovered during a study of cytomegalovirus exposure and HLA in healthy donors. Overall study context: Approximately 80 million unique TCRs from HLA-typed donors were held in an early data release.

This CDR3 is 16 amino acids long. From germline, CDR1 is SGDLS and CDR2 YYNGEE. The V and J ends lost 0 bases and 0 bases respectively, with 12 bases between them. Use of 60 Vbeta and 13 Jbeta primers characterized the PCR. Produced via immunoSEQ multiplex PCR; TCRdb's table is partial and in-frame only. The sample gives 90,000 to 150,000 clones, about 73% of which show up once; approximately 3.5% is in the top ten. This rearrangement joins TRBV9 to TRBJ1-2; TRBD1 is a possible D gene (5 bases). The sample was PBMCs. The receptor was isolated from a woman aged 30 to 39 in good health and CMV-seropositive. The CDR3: CASSVEAGLPNYGYTF. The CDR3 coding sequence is TGTGCCAGCAGCGTAGAGGCGGGACTACCTAACTATGGCTACACCTTC.